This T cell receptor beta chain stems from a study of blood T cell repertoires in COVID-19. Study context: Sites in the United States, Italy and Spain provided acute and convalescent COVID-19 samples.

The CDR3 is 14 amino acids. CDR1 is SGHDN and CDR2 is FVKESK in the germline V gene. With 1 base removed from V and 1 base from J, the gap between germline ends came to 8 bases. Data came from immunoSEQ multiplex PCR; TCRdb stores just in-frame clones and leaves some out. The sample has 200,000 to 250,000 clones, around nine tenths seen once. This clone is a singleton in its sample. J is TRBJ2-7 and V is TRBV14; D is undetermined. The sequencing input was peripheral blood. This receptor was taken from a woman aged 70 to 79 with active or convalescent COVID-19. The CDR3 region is CASSQGPSSYEQYF. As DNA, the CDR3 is TGTGCCAGCAGCCAAGGTCCCAGTTCCTACGAGCAGTACTTC.